A single T cell receptor (beta chain) is shown here with its context. No antigen is known for it. Nothing much larger sits one base from this clone, and base qualities are not available. The immunoSEQ Assay, a bias-controlled multiplex PCR, was used to amplify TCRbeta CDR3 regions from genomic DNA. Regarding the original processing steps: The number of nucleated cells in each sample was estimated by amplification of reference gene primers within the assay. Sequence reads were collapsed and filtered to measure the absolute abundance of every unique TCRbeta CDR3 rearrangement. Productive Simpson clonality was computed per sample as the square root of Simpson's diversity index over productive rearrangements. TCRdb re-hosts the immuneACCESS table, in-frame sequences only. Its copies lack some clones; in the studies checked, an unresolved V gene accounts for under half of them, and the cause for the rest is not known. V, J and clone size are taken as reported in that table, and D and trimming were inferred from the DNA itself. For this sample the table gives under 300,000 clones, of which around 85% were detected only once. The ten largest clones represent 6.2% of the sample.

From the cysteine up to the phenylalanine, the CDR3 has a length of 13 residues. Solely the CDR3 DNA is kept, with 39 bases framed from the first base. At the junction V is shortened by 0 bases and J by 8 bases; bases outside the gene matches: 3. The germline V gene provides CDR1 MGHRA and CDR2 YSYEKL. These data come from a study of blood T cell repertoires in COVID-19 (dated by TCRdb to the early 2020s). About the full investigation: Collaborator samples came from the United States, Italy and Spain and covered acute and convalescent phases of COVID-19. Where HLA class I and class II types were available, the types were taken from metadata supplied by the sample provider, not from assay-based typing. Sample metadata almost always included a de-identified subject ID, COVID-19 status, age in years and sex. The samples were drawn from the first 160 participants of the ongoing ImmuneRACE study and from over a thousand subjects provided by 6 global collaborators. The prospective study material was composed of cDNA or gDNA derived from T cells, B-cell-depleted T cells, or PBMCs. Subjects who had been exposed to COVID-19, were actively infected with it, or had recovered from it provided the deeply sampled blood TCRbeta repertoires that made up the dataset. The repertoires were made available in a free public database intended to serve as a resource for research on the immune response to SARS-CoV-2.

Findings and caveats that apply to the study as a whole: The amount of clinical and demographic metadata varied by source and participant and was provided uncurated.

Collaborating institutions collected whole blood in K2EDTA tubes following their own protocols. For TCRbeta analysis, collaborator samples were shipped as frozen whole blood, as isolated PBMCs, or as DNA extracted from either sample type. The sequence came from a man between 60 and 75 years old with acute or convalescent COVID-19. The material sequenced was peripheral blood. This sequence uses TRBV4-1 and TRBJ1-2, and 7 bases in between align with TRBD1. The DNA is as follows: TGCGCCAGCAGCCAAGATAGGGGACAGGGCTACACCTTC. This yields the protein CASSQDRGQGYTF.